The 8 T cell receptor beta chains reported below all come from one sample, sequenced in a study of breast tumors, draining lymph nodes, adjacent tissues. TCRdb re-called the multiplex PCR reads with MiXCR, one entry per CDR3 protein. The sample yields under 80,000 distinct CDR3 sequences, roughly two fifths seen once. Sequenced material: breast tumor tissue. Every receptor here comes from a female donor with breast cancer. Some clones in this sample may be carry-over from other donors' samples.

The chain has TRBV29-1 and TRBJ2-1; D is perhaps TRBD1 (6 bases). The CDR3 extends over 12 amino acids. V lost 8 bases and J lost 3, with 11 bases in between. In germline, CDR1 is SQVTM, CDR2 ANQGSEA. The CDR3 is CSSEQGYNEQFF. The CDR3 region has the DNA TGCAGCAGTGAACAGGGCTACAATGAGCAGTTCTTC.

Worth noting for this clonotype: The final CDR3 position lacks the conserved phenylalanine or tryptophan, pointing to a likely read error. The CDR3 is CAGSPFIRGGSYEQYS. CDR3 nucleotides: TGTGCTGGCAGCCCCTTCATCCGTGGCGGTAGCTACGAGCAGTACTCC. V is TRBV11-2 and J is TRBJ2-7; D uncertain. CDR1 is SGHAT, CDR2 FQNNGV, per germline. This CDR3 is built from 16 residues.

With respect to this clonotype: The conserved final phenylalanine or tryptophan is absent from the CDR3, which likely points to a read error. The rearrangement uses TRBV12-3 or TRBV12-4 and TRBJ2-1; 7 bases are shared with TRBD2. The CDR3 is made up of 12 amino acids. With V trimmed by 6 bases and J by 9 bases, 5 bases remained unmatched. The CDR3 sequence is CASRTSSLEQFL. CDR3 nucleotide sequence: TGTGCCAGCAGGACTAGCTCACTTGAGCAGTTCCTC.

This clonotype appeared many times. The genes are TRBV12-3 or TRBV12-4 and TRBJ1-4; possibly TRBD1 for D (6 bases). The CDR3 runs 15 residues. V shed 6 bases and J shed 4 bases, with 15 bases lying between them. CDR3 DNA sequence: TGTGCCAGCAGCCCCTCGGGGGCCAATAATGAAAAACTGTTTTTT. Amino acids: CASSPSGANNEKLFF.

This clonotype was detected ten times or more. The rearrangement uses TRBV20-1 and TRBJ2-3, with D tentatively TRBD2 (7 bases). The V gene's germline CDR1 is DFQATT and CDR2 SNEGSKA (reference sequence). This CDR3 is 14 amino acids long. The V and J ends lost 6 bases and 4 bases respectively, with 17 bases between them. CDR3 region: CSAAPQGLPDTQYF. The CDR3 DNA is TGCAGTGCGGCGCCACAGGGACTACCAGATACGCAGTATTTT.

This clonotype was seen repeatedly, ten times or more. This chain connects TRBV7-8 to TRBJ2-7, with D perhaps TRBD1 or TRBD2 (6 bases each). V was pared by 5 bases and J by 2 bases, with 16 bases between. Germline CDR1 and CDR2: SGHVS and FQNEAQ. The CDR3 has 15 amino acids. Here the CDR3 DNA reads TGTGCCAGCAGCGGAGGGGGTCAAGGACCCTACGAGCAGTACTTC. Translation gives CASSGGGQGPYEQYF.

This clonotype has a count of ten or more. The genes are TRBV5-1 and TRBJ2-1; TRBD1 matches at 11 bases. Germline V gene sequence: CDR1 SGHRS, CDR2 YFSETQ. This CDR3 is built from 15 residues. Trimming took 0 bases from V and 7 from J; bases not matched to a gene: 3. CDR3: CASSLGRDRGNEQFF. In DNA, the CDR3 is TGCGCCAGCAGCTTGGGAAGGGACAGGGGGAATGAGCAGTTCTTC.

The J gene is TRBJ1-1, the V gene TRBV18, with a tentative D call TRBD1 (6 bases). The germline CDR1 and CDR2 sequences are KGHSH and LQKENI. The CDR3 contains 13 residues. The ends were cut back, 2 bases at V and 7 bases at J, with 11 bases in the middle. In DNA, the CDR3 is TGTGCCAGCTCACCAGGGGGGCTCTTTGAAGCTTTCTTT. Its translation: CASSPGGLFEAFF.